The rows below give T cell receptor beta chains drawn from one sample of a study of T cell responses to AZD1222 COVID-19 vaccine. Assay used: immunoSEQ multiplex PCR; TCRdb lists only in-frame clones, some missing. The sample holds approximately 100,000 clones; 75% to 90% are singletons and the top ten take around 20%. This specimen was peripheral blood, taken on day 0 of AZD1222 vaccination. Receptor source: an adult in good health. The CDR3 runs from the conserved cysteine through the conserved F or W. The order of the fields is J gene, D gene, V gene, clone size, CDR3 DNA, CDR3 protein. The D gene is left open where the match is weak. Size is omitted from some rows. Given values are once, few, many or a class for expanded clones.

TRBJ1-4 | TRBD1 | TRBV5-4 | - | TGTGCCAGCAGCTCCTCGGGACAGGGTGATGTGGGTGAAAAACTGTTTTTT | CASSSSGQGDVGEKLFF
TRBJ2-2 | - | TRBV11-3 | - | TGTGCCAGCAGCTTAGACAGCGGTTCCACCGGGGAGCTGTTTTTT | CASSLDSGSTGELFF
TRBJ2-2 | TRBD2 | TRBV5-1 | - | TGCGCCAGCAGCTTCGCGCTAGCGGGAGCCGGGGAGCTGTTTTTT | CASSFALAGAGELFF
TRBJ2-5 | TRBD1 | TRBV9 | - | TGTGCCAGCAGCGAGGGGGCACAAGAGACCCAGTACTTC | CASSEGAQETQYF
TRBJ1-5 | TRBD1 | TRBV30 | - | TGTGCCTGGGCCGACAGGGAGGCTCAGCCCCAGCATTTT | CAWADREAQPQHF
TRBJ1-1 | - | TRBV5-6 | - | TGTGCCAGCAGCTTGCTGGCGGCTTCCATGAACACTGAAGCTTTCTTT | CASSLLAASMNTEAFF
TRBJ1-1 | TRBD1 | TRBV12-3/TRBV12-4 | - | TGTGCCAGCAGTGACAGGGGGCGGACTGAAGCTTTCTTT | CASSDRGRTEAFF
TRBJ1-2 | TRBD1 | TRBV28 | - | TGTGCCAGCTTTATCCTAACAGGGGGCAACGGTGGCTACACCTTC | CASFILTGGNGGYTF
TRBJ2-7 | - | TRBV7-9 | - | TGTGCCAGCAGCTTAGCCCTAGAGACAGGTATCTACGAGCAGTACTTC | CASSLALETGIYEQYF
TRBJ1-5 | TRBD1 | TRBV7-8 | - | TGTGCCAGCAGCATTACAGGGGACAGACAGCCCCAGCATTTT | CASSITGDRQPQHF
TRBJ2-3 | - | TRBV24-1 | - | TGTGCCACCAGTGACCCGGACCCGATTAGCACAGATACGCAGTATTTT | CATSDPDPISTDTQYF
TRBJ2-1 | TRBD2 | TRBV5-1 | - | TGCGCCAGCAGCTTGGCAGCGGGGGGGCCTAATGAGCAGTTCTTC | CASSLAAGGPNEQFF
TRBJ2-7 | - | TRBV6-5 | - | TGTGCCAGCAGTTCCATCGACACCTACGAGCAGTACTTC | CASSSIDTYEQYF
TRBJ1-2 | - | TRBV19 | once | TGTGCCAGTAGGACCCCACAGAAGGGGGACTATGGCTACACCTTC | CASRTPQKGDYGYTF
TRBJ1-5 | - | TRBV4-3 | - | TGCGCCAGCAGCCAAGATCTGGACAGCACTAATCAGCCCCAGCATTTT | CASSQDLDSTNQPQHF
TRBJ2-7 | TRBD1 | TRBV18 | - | TGTGCCAGCTCACGAACGGGACAGGGATACTACGAGCAGTACTTC | CASSRTGQGYYEQYF
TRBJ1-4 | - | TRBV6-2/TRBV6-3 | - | TGTGCCAGCAGTAGCCTGAGACAGTCCCGGGAAAAACTGTTTTTT | CASSSLRQSREKLFF
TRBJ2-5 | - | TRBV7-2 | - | TGTGCCAGCAGCTTACAGAGCAGGGGCACCTCCCAAGAGACCCAGTACTTC | CASSLQSRGTSQETQYF
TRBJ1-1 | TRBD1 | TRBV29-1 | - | TGCAGCTCCCTACCGGGACAGGGGGCTTGGACTGAAGCTTTCTTT | CSSLPGQGAWTEAFF
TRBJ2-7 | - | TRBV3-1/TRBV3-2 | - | TGTGCCAGCAGCAGACACCAAGGACCCCCACCCTACGAGCAGTACTTC | CASSRHQGPPPYEQYF
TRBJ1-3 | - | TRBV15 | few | TGTGCCACCAGCAGAGATCAAAGGGTCCGCTCTGGAAACACCATATATTTT | CATSRDQRVRSGNTIYF
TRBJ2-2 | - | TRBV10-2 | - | TGCGCCAGCAAAGGTAGCACGAACACCGGGGAGCTGTTTTTT | CASKGSTNTGELFF
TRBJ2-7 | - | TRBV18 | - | TGTGCCAGCTCACCCGGGGTTAACTCCTACGAGCAGTACTTC | CASSPGVNSYEQYF
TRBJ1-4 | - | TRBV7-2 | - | TGTGCCAGCAGCTCCGGACTTTCGGGTGAAAAACTGTTTTTT | CASSSGLSGEKLFF
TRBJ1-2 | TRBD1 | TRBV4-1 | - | TGCGCCAGCAGCCAACAGGGGGCAGCGGGAGGCTACACCTTC | CASSQQGAAGGYTF
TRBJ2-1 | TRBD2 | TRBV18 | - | TGTGCCAGCTCACCACCTAGCGGGGGGGCGGGCTACAATGAGCAGTTCTTC | CASSPPSGGAGYNEQFF
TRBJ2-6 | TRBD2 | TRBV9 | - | TGTGCCAGCAGCGCGGGAGGGGTAGGGGCCAACGTCCTGACTTTC | CASSAGGVGANVLTF
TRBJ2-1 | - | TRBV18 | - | TGTGCCAGCTCACCCCTGACAGGAAACAATGAGCAGTTCTTC | CASSPLTGNNEQFF
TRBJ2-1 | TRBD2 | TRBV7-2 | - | TGTGCCAGCAGCTTAGAGACTAGCGGGAGAAGGACGCAGTTCTTC | CASSLETSGRRTQFF
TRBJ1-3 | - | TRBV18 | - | TGTGCCAGCTCTACCCTTGGGGGCTCTGGAAACACCATATATTTT | CASSTLGGSGNTIYF
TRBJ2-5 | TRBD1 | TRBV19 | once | TGTGCCAGTAGTACCAGGGACAGGCCAGGGGAGACCCAGTACTTC | CASSTRDRPGETQYF
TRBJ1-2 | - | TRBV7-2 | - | TGTGCCAGCAGCAGAATCGTAACCACCTATGGCTACACCTTC | CASSRIVTTYGYTF
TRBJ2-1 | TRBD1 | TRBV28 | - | TGTGCCAGCTGGGACAGGGTCAATGAGCAGTTCTTC | CASWDRVNEQFF
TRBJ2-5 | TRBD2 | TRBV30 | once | TGTGCCTGGAGTGTCACAGGGCTAGCGGGGGTACCACAAGAGACCCAGTACTTC | CAWSVTGLAGVPQETQYF
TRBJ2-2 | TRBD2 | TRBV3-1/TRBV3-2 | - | TGTGCCGTATCCACAACTAGCGCGAACACCGGGGAGCTGTTTTTT | CAVSTTSANTGELFF
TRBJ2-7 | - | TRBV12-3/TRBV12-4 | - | TGTGCCAGCAGTTTAGATGGCTCCTACGAGCAGTACTTC | CASSLDGSYEQYF
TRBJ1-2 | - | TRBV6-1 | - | TGTGCCAGCAGTGAAACTTTGTTGATCGGGCCTGGCTACACCTTC | CASSETLLIGPGYTF
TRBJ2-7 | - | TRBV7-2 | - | TGTGCCAGCAGCCCAGTGGGGACTCAACCTTACGAGCAGTACTTC | CASSPVGTQPYEQYF
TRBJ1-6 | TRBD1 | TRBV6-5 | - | TGTGCCAACCAACAGGGGCGGAATTCACCCCTCCACTTT | CANQQGRNSPLHF
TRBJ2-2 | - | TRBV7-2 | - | TGTGCCAGCAGCTCGGACACACCTAACACCGGGGAGCTGTTTTTT | CASSSDTPNTGELFF
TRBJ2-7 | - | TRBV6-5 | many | TGTGCCAGCAGTTACACCGACAGCTACGAGCAGTACTTC | CASSYTDSYEQYF
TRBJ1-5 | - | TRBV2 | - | TGTGCCAGCCGACTTAGCAATCAGCCCCAGCATTTT | CASRLSNQPQHF
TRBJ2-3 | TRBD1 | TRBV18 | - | TGTGCCAGCTCCTGGGACAGGGCAGGGGATACGCAGTATTTT | CASSWDRAGDTQYF
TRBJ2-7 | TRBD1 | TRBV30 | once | TGTGCCTGGAGTAACCTGGACAGGGGTTACGAGCAGTACTTC | CAWSNLDRGYEQYF